Presented here are 26 T cell receptor beta chains from one specimen sequenced in a study of identical twins. One entry per CDR3 protein, called by TCRdb with MiXCR from the 5' RACE reads. The sample includes hundreds of thousands of distinct CDR3 sequences, 12% of them seen just once. These data also featured in a second study, about yellow fever vaccine responses in identical twins.

The sequencing sample was made of CD8+ T cells sorted from blood. All receptors derive from a woman between 18 and 29 years old in good health.

The chain employs TRBV7-9 and TRBJ2-1; 8 bases align to TRBD1. The CDR3 length is 14 residues. Germline CDR1 reads SEHNR; CDR2 reads FQNEAQ (reference sequence). V lost 5 bases and J lost 2; bases outside the gene matches: 2. The CDR3 DNA is TGTGCCAGCAGCACAGGGGGTACCTACAATGAGCAGTTCTTC. As protein: CASSTGGTYNEQFF.

This clonotype came up many times. The chain links TRBV27 to TRBJ2-2; TRBD2 matches 11 bases. With 5 bases clipped from V and 1 base from J, the junction kept 3 bases outside the gene matches. The germline V gene encodes CDR1 MNHEY and CDR2 SMNVEV (reference sequence). This CDR3 spans 16 amino acids. CDR3 DNA sequence: TGTGCCAGCAGTCCTGGGACTAGCGGGAACACCGGGGAGCTGTTTTTT. Amino acid sequence: CASSPGTSGNTGELFF.

The chain employs TRBV6-1 and TRBJ2-2; D unclear. The CDR3 contains 15 residues. The V end was cut by 2 bases, the J end by 4 bases, with 11 bases between. Germline CDR1 MNHNS, CDR2 SASEGT. DNA of the CDR3: TGTGCCAGCAGTGAAACCCCCTACGGCACCGGGGAGCTGTTTTTT. It is translated as CASSETPYGTGELFF.

V gene TRBV2 combines with J gene TRBJ2-1; D might be TRBD2 (5 bases). The CDR3 consists of 16 residues. Per the germline V gene, CDR1 is SNHLY and CDR2 is FYNNEI. Between the trimmed V and J ends, which lost 8 bases and 5 bases, there was a span of 22 bases. CDR3 amino acids: CASEASPGIMDNEQFF. In DNA form, the CDR3 reads TGTGCCAGCGAGGCTAGCCCCGGCATTATGGACAATGAGCAGTTCTTC. Complete variable domain (other parts from reference TRBV2 and TRBJ2-1): EPEVTQTPSHQVTQMGQEVILRCVPISNHLYFYWYRQILGQKVEFLVSFYNNEISEKSEIFDDQFSVERPDGSNFTLKIRSTKLEDSAMYFCASEASPGIMDNEQFFGPGTRLTVL.

This clonotype was detected ten times or more. The chain combines TRBV20-1 with TRBJ1-4; D uncertain. The V end lost 6 bases, the J end lost 7 bases, and 6 bases lay between the germline ends. The CDR3 is 10 amino acids. The V gene's germline CDR1 is DFQATT and CDR2 SNEGSKA (reference sequence). CDR3 in amino acids: CSAGLEKLFF. CDR3 in DNA: TGCAGTGCGGGTCTTGAAAAACTGTTTTTT.

The CDR3 DNA sequence: TGTGCCAGCAGACCCCTCGACTCAACTGGAAACACCATATATTTT. Its translation: CASRPLDSTGNTIYF. J is TRBJ1-3 and V is TRBV28, with unresolved D. The CDR3 spans 15 residues. V was shortened by 6 bases and J by 2 bases, with 14 bases between the two germline ends. CDR1 is MDHEN and CDR2 is SYDVKM in the germline V gene.

The V call is TRBV9, the J call TRBJ2-2; the match to TRBD1 covers 9 bases. The germline CDR1 and CDR2 sequences are SGDLS and YYNGEE. CDR3 length: 15 amino acids. Unmatched junction bases numbered 3, after V lost 0 bases and J lost 6 bases. In nucleotides, the CDR3 is TGTGCCAGCAGCGTAGGGACAGGGGACGCCGGGGAGCTGTTTTTT. It codes for CASSVGTGDAGELFF.

This clonotype was seen many times. The rearrangement links TRBV5-5 to TRBJ1-5; perhaps TRBD1 as D (6 bases). The CDR3 has 15 residues. Germline lookup yields CDR1 SGHKS and CDR2 YYEKEE (reference sequence). With 0 bases removed from V and 3 bases from J, the gap between germline ends came to 10 bases. This chain's CDR3 is CASSLDWGLNQPQHF. The CDR3 coding sequence is TGTGCCAGCAGCTTGGACTGGGGGCTCAATCAGCCCCAGCATTTT.

This chain connects TRBV29-1 to TRBJ2-7, with 8 positions matching TRBD2. V lost 6 bases, J lost 2 bases, and 9 bases stayed unmatched. The CDR3 extends over 14 amino acids. Germline CDR1 SQVTM, CDR2 ANQGSEA. The CDR3 DNA reads TGCAGCGTCCGGGGGTCCGGGGGGGCCTACGAGCAGTACTTC. Its translation: CSVRGSGGAYEQYF.

This clonotype was seen a handful of times. This sequence joins TRBV11-2 and TRBJ2-4; D is uncertain. Trimming shortened V by 1 base and J by 0 bases, and 7 bases separated the two germline ends. The CDR3 sequence is 15 residues long. CDR1 is SGHAT and CDR2 is FQNNGV in the germline V gene. The CDR3 DNA reads TGTGCCAGCAGCTTAGGTCGTGAAGCCAAAAACATTCAGTACTTC. Protein sequence: CASSLGREAKNIQYF.

This clonotype was picked up a small number of times. The rearrangement joins TRBV7-7 to TRBJ1-1, with D possibly matching TRBD1 (5 bases). Germline V gene lookup returns CDR1 SSHAT and CDR2 FNYEAQ (reference sequence). V lost 5 bases, J lost 9 bases, and 13 bases lay in between. There are 12 residues in the CDR3. The chain's CDR3 is CASSPPGGKAFF. Written as DNA, the CDR3 is TGTGCCAGCAGCCCCCCCGGGGGGAAAGCTTTCTTT.

This rearrangement joins TRBV7-9 to TRBJ1-4; tentative D call: TRBD1 (6 bases). CDR1 and CDR2 from the germline V gene are SEHNR and FQNEAQ (reference sequence). Trimming shortened V by 5 bases and J by 5 bases, and 12 bases separated the two germline ends. The CDR3 totals 14 residues. The CDR3 DNA is TGTGCCAGCAGCGGACGAGGGGGGAATGAAAAACTGTTTTTT. Its protein is CASSGRGGNEKLFF.

In its sample, this clonotype was seen a few times. The chain couples TRBV4-1 to TRBJ2-5, with 7 bases matching TRBD2. With V trimmed by 2 bases and J by 5 bases, 8 bases remained unmatched. Germline loops: CDR1 MGHRA, CDR2 YSYEKL. The CDR3 runs 15 residues. The chain's CDR3 is CASSQREGGGETQYF. For the CDR3, the DNA is TGCGCCAGCAGCCAAAGGGAAGGCGGGGGTGAGACCCAGTACTTC.

About this clonotype: A junction end diverges from the germline sequence, so it may reflect a read error. The rearrangement links TRBV27 to TRBJ2-7; D remains ambiguous. CDR1 and CDR2 from the germline V gene are MNHEY and SMNVEV (reference sequence). CDR3 length equals 14 residues. The chain's CDR3 is CASSLSSYSSEQYF. In DNA, the CDR3 is TGTGCCAGCAGTTTGAGTTCATACTCCTCCGAGCAGTACTTC.

J is TRBJ2-7 and V is TRBV10-1; TRBD2 aligns across 7 bases. This CDR3 comprises 13 residues. Germline V gives CDR1 WNHNN, CDR2 SYGVQD (reference sequence). V dropped 6 bases and J dropped 5; count of bases not matched to a gene: 7. This CDR3 reads CASSAGEKNEQYF. The CDR3 coding sequence is TGCGCCAGCAGCGCGGGGGAGAAAAACGAGCAGTACTTC.

The chain has TRBV12-3 or TRBV12-4 and TRBJ2-2; D is perhaps TRBD1 or TRBD2 (5 bases each). Trimming left V 3 bases short and J 9 bases short, with 17 bases between. The CDR3 runs 15 residues. For the CDR3, the DNA is TGTGCCAGCAGTTTTCTGGGGGACCCAGGCCGGGAGCTGTTTTTT. Protein product: CASSFLGDPGRELFF.

The J gene is TRBJ1-2, the V gene TRBV4-1; TRBD1 agrees at 9 bases. The CDR3 runs to 16 residues. The V gene's germline CDR1 is MGHRA and CDR2 YSYEKL. J lost 3 bases, V lost 4 bases, and 9 bases had no gene match. CDR3 protein: CASSLPGTGRDYGYTF. The CDR3 coding sequence is TGCGCCAGCAGCCTTCCTGGGACAGGGAGGGACTATGGCTACACCTTC.

CDR3 protein: CASSRTATNQPQHF. CDR3 DNA sequence: TGCGCCAGCAGCCGCACCGCCACCAATCAGCCCCAGCATTTT. The V call is TRBV4-1, the J call TRBJ1-5; no reliable D call. Germline V gene sequence: CDR1 MGHRA, CDR2 YSYEKL. Trimming took 4 bases from V and 3 from J, leaving 10 bases between them. This CDR3 is built from 14 residues.

This clonotype was counted a few times. The chain employs TRBV5-1 and TRBJ1-1, with D possibly TRBD1 on 5 matching bases. Germline-derived CDR1 and CDR2 are SGHRS and YFSETQ. The CDR3 consists of 17 residues. V lost 4 bases, J lost 0 bases, and 19 bases lay in between. The CDR3 spells CASSPWILGAMNTEAFF. CDR3 nucleotide sequence: TGCGCCAGCAGCCCGTGGATTTTAGGGGCGATGAACACTGAAGCTTTCTTT.

The chain is built from TRBV11-2 and TRBJ2-6, with 10 bases lining up with TRBD1. CDR1 is SGHAT and CDR2 is FQNNGV in the germline V gene. The J segment lost 0 bases and the V segment lost 5 bases, leaving 10 bases of the junction unmatched. The CDR3 runs to 19 residues. In DNA form, the CDR3 reads TGTGCCAGCAGCCTTTGGGGGGACAGGGGTCCCTCTGGGGCCAACGTCCTGACTTTC. It translates to CASSLWGDRGPSGANVLTF. Full variable domain (rest looked up from reference TRBV11-2 and TRBJ2-6): EAGVAQSPRYKIIEKRQSVAFWCNPISGHATLYWYQQILGQGPKLLIQFQNNGVVDDSQLPKDRFSAERLKGVDSTLKIQPAKLEDSAVYLCASSLWGDRGPSGANVLTFGAGSRLTVL.

This chain links TRBV7-8 with TRBJ2-3; D is uncertain. V was cut by 4 bases and J by 2 bases, with 7 bases left in between. Germline-derived CDR1 and CDR2 are SGHVS and FQNEAQ. The CDR3 has 13 residues. This CDR3 reads CASSSIITDTQYF. DNA of the CDR3: TGTGCCAGCAGCTCGATCATCACAGATACGCAGTATTTT.

This clonotype showed up just a few times. The chain joins TRBV20-1 to TRBJ2-1; TRBD2 aligns across 7 bases. The CDR3 spans 13 residues. Germline CDR1 reads DFQATT; CDR2 reads SNEGSKA (reference sequence). The V and J ends lost 6 bases and 7 bases, in that order; junction bases with no gene match: 9. For the CDR3, the DNA is TGCAGTGCAAACCGGGACTACCGGAATGAGCAGTTCTTC. Its translation: CSANRDYRNEQFF.

This clonotype has a count of ten or more. The chain joins TRBV24-1 to TRBJ2-5; the D is unclear. The CDR3 totals 12 residues. Germline lookup yields CDR1 KGHDR and CDR2 SFDVKD. Deletions cut 1 base from V and 4 bases from J, with 3 bases between. CDR3 in DNA: TGTGCCACCAGTGATTTAGGAGAGACCCAGTACTTC. Its protein product is CATSDLGETQYF.

The chain carries TRBV6-1 and TRBJ2-1; D ambiguous. The V end was cut by 4 bases, the J end by 8 bases, with 18 bases between. The CDR3 is 15 amino acids. Germline values: CDR1 MNHNS, CDR2 SASEGT. Written as DNA, the CDR3 is TGTGCCAGCAGTGTTGGGTGGCCCCAGGCAGATGAGCAGTTCTTC. This gives the protein CASSVGWPQADEQFF.

The rearrangement links TRBV20-1 to TRBJ1-6; D is perhaps TRBD1 (5 bases). The germline CDR1 and CDR2 sequences are DFQATT and SNEGSKA (reference sequence). This CDR3 has 10 residues. CDR3 sequence: CRQGGSPLHF. The CDR3 DNA sequence: TGCAGGCAGGGCGGGTCACCCCTCCACTTT.

This chain joins TRBV20-1 and TRBJ2-3; D is uncertain. The V gene lost 1 base and the J gene lost 5 bases, with 13 bases spanning the gap. This CDR3 has 14 residues. Germline V CDR1 and CDR2: DFQATT, SNEGSKA (reference sequence). CDR3 loop: CSARGVTDIDTQYF. In DNA form, the CDR3 reads TGCAGTGCTAGAGGGGTCACAGACATAGATACGCAGTATTTT.